This TCR beta chain was captured in a study of Graves' ophthalmopathy and Graves' hyperthyroidism. For the study at large: Before any treatment was given, at initial diagnosis, peripheral blood was collected. Broader study findings: Blood also harbored most expanded thyroid clonotypes above 0.001 frequency.

TCR beta CDR3 regions were amplified from RNA transcripts. HTBI-primed RT-PCR formed the first round, and a multiplex PCR formed the second. From the multiplex PCR reads, TCRdb called clonotypes with MiXCR, one entry per CDR3 protein. The table has about 740,000 distinct CDR3 sequences, 35% to 50% seen once. The V end was cut by 8 bases, the J end by 7 bases, with 9 bases between. This CDR3 region has 12 residues. Germline V gene sequence: CDR1 MNHEY, CDR2 SVGAGI. Regarding this clonotype: What it binds is unknown.

The chain joins TRBV6-5 to TRBJ1-6; D is uncertain. The sequence came from an adult man with Graves' ophthalmopathy. The sequenced sample was peripheral blood. The CDR3 sequence is CASHRANSPLHF. In DNA form, the CDR3 reads TGTGCCAGCCATAGGGCGAATTCACCCCTCCACTTT.